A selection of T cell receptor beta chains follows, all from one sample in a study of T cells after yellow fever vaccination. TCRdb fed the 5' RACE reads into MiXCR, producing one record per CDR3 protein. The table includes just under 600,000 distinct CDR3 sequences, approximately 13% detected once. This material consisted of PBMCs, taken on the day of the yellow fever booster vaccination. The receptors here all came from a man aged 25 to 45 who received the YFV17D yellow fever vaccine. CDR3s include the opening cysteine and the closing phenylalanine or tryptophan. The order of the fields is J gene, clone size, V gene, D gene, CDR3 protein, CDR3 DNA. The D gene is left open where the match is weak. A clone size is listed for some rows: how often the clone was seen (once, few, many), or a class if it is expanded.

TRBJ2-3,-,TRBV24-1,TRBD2,CATSAGGSDTQYF,TGTGCCACCAGTGCGGGAGGCTCAGATACGCAGTATTTT
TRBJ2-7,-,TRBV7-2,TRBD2,CASTPVMAGAYEQYF,TGTGCCAGCACCCCTGTGATGGCGGGAGCCTACGAGCAGTACTTC
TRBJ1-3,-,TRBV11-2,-,CASSTDRRNTIYF,TGTGCCAGCAGTACGGACAGAAGAAACACCATATATTTT
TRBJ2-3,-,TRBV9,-,CASSVEGSTRAQYF,TGTGCCAGCAGCGTAGAGGGCTCTACTAGGGCGCAGTATTTT
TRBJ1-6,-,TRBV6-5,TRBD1,CASSYTTGVRSPLHF,TGTGCCAGCAGTTACACGACAGGGGTTCGGTCACCCCTCCACTTT
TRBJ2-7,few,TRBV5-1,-,CASSLPAHYEQYF,TGCGCCAGCAGCTTGCCAGCCCACTACGAGCAGTACTTC
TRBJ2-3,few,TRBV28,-,CASARTGEATDTQYF,TGTGCCAGCGCGAGAACAGGGGAGGCTACAGATACGCAGTATTTT
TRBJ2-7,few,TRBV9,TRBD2,CASSGKAGGPYEQYF,TGTGCCAGCAGCGGAAAAGCGGGAGGGCCATACGAGCAGTACTTC
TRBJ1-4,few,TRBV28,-,CASSFRGAGTLRKLFF,TGTGCCAGCAGTTTTAGAGGGGCGGGAACCCTCAGAAAACTGTTTTTT
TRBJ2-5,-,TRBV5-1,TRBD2,CASSVSSGSYQETQYF,TGCGCCAGCAGCGTTTCTAGCGGGAGTTATCAAGAGACCCAGTACTTC
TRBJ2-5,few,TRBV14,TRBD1,CARGGQEETQYF,TGTGCCAGGGGGGGACAGGAGGAGACCCAGTACTTC
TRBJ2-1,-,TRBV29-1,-,CSVERHGGNEQFF,TGCAGCGTTGAGCGACACGGGGGCAATGAGCAGTTCTTC
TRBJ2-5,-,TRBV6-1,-,CASSTGMWRAKETQYF,TGTGCCAGCAGTACCGGGATGTGGCGGGCTAAAGAGACCCAGTACTTC
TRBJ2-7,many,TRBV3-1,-,CASSQGPEQYF,TGTGCCAGCAGCCAAGGTCCCGAGCAGTACTTC
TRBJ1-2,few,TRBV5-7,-,CASNSSGQSYGYTF,TGTGCCAGCAACTCCAGCGGACAGTCCTATGGCTACACCTTC
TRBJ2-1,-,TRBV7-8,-,CASSLVSSGEETILNNEQFF,TGTGCCAGCAGCTTAGTGTCAAGTGGTGAGGAGACTATCCTTAACAATGAGCAGTTCTTC
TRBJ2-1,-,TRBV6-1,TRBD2,CASSASGRTSYNEQFF,TGTGCCAGCAGTGCTAGCGGGAGGACCTCTTACAATGAGCAGTTCTTC
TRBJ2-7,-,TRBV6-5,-,CASSYGSSDEQYF,TGTGCCAGCAGTTACGGCTCTAGCGACGAGCAGTACTTC
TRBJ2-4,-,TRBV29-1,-,CSVDAGGKKNIQYF,TGCAGCGTTGATGCAGGAGGAAAGAAAAACATTCAGTACTTC
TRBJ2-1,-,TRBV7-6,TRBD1,CASSLEGAEQFF,TGTGCCAGCAGCTTAGAGGGGGCTGAGCAGTTCTTC
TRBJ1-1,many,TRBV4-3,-,CASSQDRNTEAFF,TGCGCCAGCAGCCAAGATAGAAACACTGAAGCTTTCTTT
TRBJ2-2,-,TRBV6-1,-,CASTPRQTNTGELFF,TGTGCCAGCACCCCCCGGCAAACGAACACCGGGGAGCTGTTTTTT
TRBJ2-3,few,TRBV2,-,CASSPVGHFTDTQYF,TGTGCCAGCAGCCCTGTGGGACACTTCACAGATACGCAGTATTTT